The 22 T cell receptor beta chains below all came from one sample that was sequenced in a study of shared clonotypes between healthy human individuals (dated by TCRdb to 2018 to 2020). Libraries were constructed by the immunoSEQ multiplex PCR assay. TCRdb carries this immuneACCESS record with in-frame sequences only. Its versions omit some clonotypes, under half of them owing to an unresolved V gene in the studies checked, with the rest unexplained. This sample has roughly 2.2 million clones in its table, and 85% to 95% of those were observed once. The top ten clonotypes cover 0.3% to 0.45% of the sample. Sequences were obtained from naive CD4+ T cells from PBMCs. The intended sense of this specimen's cell subset or site label: CD45RA+ positively selected. The source is a man aged 18-30 years in good health. Some clones in this sample may be carry-over from other donors' samples.

This sequence joins TRBV18 and TRBJ1-1; 7 positions match TRBD1. The CDR3 length is 16 residues. Germline CDR1 is KGHSH and CDR2 is LQKENI. Germline trimming cut 1 base from V and 0 bases from J; bases unmatched to any gene: 5. Here the CDR3 DNA reads TGTGCCAGCTCACCACGACTCGACAGGGTGAACACTGAAGCTTTCTTT. The encoded protein is CASSPRLDRVNTEAFF.

The table lists this clone with a count of one. The chain couples TRBV5-6 to TRBJ2-1, with TRBD2 matching over 13 bases. With 4 bases clipped from V and 12 bases from J, the junction kept 10 bases outside the gene matches. The CDR3 loop spans 15 amino acids. Germline CDR1 SGHDT, CDR2 YYEEEE. The CDR3 DNA reads TGTGCCAGCAGCCCCGGGACTAGCGGGACTCTTCGGCAGTTCTTC. Protein: CASSPGTSGTLRQFF.

The chain has TRBV4-3 and TRBJ1-4; perhaps TRBD1 as D (5 bases). Between the trimmed V and J ends, which lost 2 bases and 8 bases, there was a span of 12 bases. The germline V gene encodes CDR1 LGHNA and CDR2 YSLEER. The CDR3 loop spans 14 amino acids. In DNA form, the CDR3 reads TGCGCCAGCAGCCAATACGGGACGACAGAAAAACTGTTTTTT. Protein product: CASSQYGTTEKLFF.

This clone was recorded once. This rearrangement joins TRBV7-7 to TRBJ2-2, with D hard to call. Trimming left V 5 bases short and J 8 bases short, with 18 bases between. The CDR3 spans 15 residues. The germline gives CDR1 SSHAT, CDR2 FNYEAQ (reference sequence). The CDR3 spells CASSPLVFEAGELFF. The DNA of the CDR3 is TGTGCCAGCAGCCCGCTGGTCTTCGAGGCAGGGGAGCTGTTTTTT.

J is TRBJ1-2 and V is TRBV5-6, with TRBD1 as a possible D gene (6 bases). Germline V gene sequence: CDR1 SGHDT, CDR2 YYEEEE. V was shortened by 0 bases and J by 6 bases, with 15 bases between the two germline ends. CDR3 length equals 15 residues. The CDR3 reads CASSLGGGQGNGYTF. CDR3 nucleotides: TGTGCCAGCAGCTTGGGAGGGGGGCAAGGCAATGGCTACACCTTC.

The chain carries TRBV6-1 and TRBJ1-1; perhaps TRBD1 as D (6 bases). Trimming removed 8 bases from V and 3 bases from J, with 16 bases in between. The CDR3 has 14 amino acids. Germline CDR1 and CDR2: MNHNS and SASEGT. This CDR3 reads CASRGRPLDTEAFF. The CDR3 nucleotides read TGTGCCAGCCGGGGGCGGCCCTTGGACACTGAAGCTTTCTTT.

The gene calls are TRBV6-1 and TRBJ1-5, with a possible D match to TRBD1 (6 bases). This CDR3 spans 14 amino acids. Germline V gene data show CDR1 as MNHNS and CDR2 as SASEGT. The ends were cut back, 8 bases at V and 3 bases at J, with 14 bases in the middle. CDR3 amino acids: CASQGTMANQPQHF. CDR3 in DNA: TGTGCCAGCCAGGGGACGATGGCCAATCAGCCCCAGCATTTT.

The V call is TRBV7-6, the J call TRBJ2-5; 11 nucleotides match TRBD1. This CDR3 is 14 amino acids long. The germline gives CDR1 SGHVS, CDR2 FNYEAQ. Trimming took 5 bases from V and 5 from J; bases not matched to a gene: 4. The CDR3 DNA follows: TGTGCCAGCAGCGTGGGACAGGGGGAGGAGACCCAGTACTTC. It codes for CASSVGQGEETQYF.

The chain joins TRBV4-2 to TRBJ2-4; 7 nucleotides align to TRBD2. The germline V gene has CDR1 LGHNA and CDR2 YNFKEQ. V was clipped by 4 bases and J by 1 base; unmatched bases: 13. The CDR3 extends over 18 amino acids. CDR3 bases: TGTGCCAGCAGCCGCAACCTCATGGCGGGAGCGGCCAAAAACATTCAGTACTTC. Translated: CASSRNLMAGAAKNIQYF.

The V call is TRBV18, the J call TRBJ1-1; D uncertain. Germline lookup yields CDR1 KGHSH and CDR2 LQKENI. V gave up 3 bases and J gave up 2 bases, with 16 bases separating them. The CDR3 loop spans 16 amino acids. The CDR3 nucleotides are TGTGCCAGCTCACCCGTCCTATTGAGGGCTAACACTGAAGCTTTCTTT. It translates to CASSPVLLRANTEAFF.

This chain connects TRBV28 to TRBJ2-7; possibly TRBD1 or TRBD2 for D (6 bases each). Trimming shortened V by 2 bases and J by 5 bases, and 10 bases separated the two germline ends. The CDR3 is made up of 13 amino acids. The germline gives CDR1 MDHEN, CDR2 SYDVKM. CDR3 sequence: CASSLEGGHEQYF. Written as DNA, the CDR3 is TGTGCCAGCAGTTTAGAGGGGGGACACGAGCAGTACTTC. The full variable domain, its missing parts supplied by reference TRBV28 and TRBJ2-7, is DVKVTQSSRYLVKRTGEKVFLECVQDMDHENMFWYRQDPGLGLRLIYFSYDVKMKEKGDIPEGYSVSREKKERFSLILESASTNQTSMYLCASSLEGGHEQYFGPGTRLTVT.

A single count supports this clone. The chain links TRBV19 to TRBJ1-5; 9 positions match TRBD1. The CDR3 extends over 17 amino acids. The germline gives CDR1 LNHDA, CDR2 SQIVND (reference sequence). V was clipped by 5 bases and J by 0 bases; unmatched bases: 8. The chain's CDR3 is CASSATGTGISNQPQHF. DNA for the CDR3: TGTGCCAGTAGTGCGACCGGGACAGGGATTAGCAATCAGCCCCAGCATTTT.

V and J are TRBV5-1 and TRBJ2-1; D ambiguous. The V end was cut by 4 bases, the J end by 0 bases, with 8 bases between. From germline, CDR1 is SGHRS and CDR2 YFSETQ. The CDR3 is 14 amino acids. Here the CDR3 DNA reads TGCGCCAGCAGCCAGCTCAGCTCCTACAATGAGCAGTTCTTC. The encoded protein is CASSQLSSYNEQFF.

The gene calls are TRBV7-3 and TRBJ2-3, with TRBD2 matching over 14 bases. The V gene's germline CDR1 is SGHTA and CDR2 FQGTGA. Trimming cost V 3 bases and J 4 bases; bases outside gene matches: 3. The CDR3 covers 16 residues. The CDR3 region is CASSFGLAGGADTQYF. The CDR3 nucleotides are TGTGCCAGCAGCTTCGGACTAGCGGGAGGAGCAGATACGCAGTATTTT.

The V call is TRBV15, the J call TRBJ2-7; 8 bases match TRBD2. Germline V gene lookup returns CDR1 LNHNV and CDR2 YYDKDF (reference sequence). V lost 3 bases to trimming and J lost 0 bases; unmatched junction nucleotides: 10. The CDR3 is 17 residues long. The CDR3 here is CATSRNLAGGSSYEQYF. The CDR3, as DNA: TGTGCCACCAGCAGGAACCTAGCGGGTGGGAGCTCCTACGAGCAGTACTTC.

The gene calls are TRBV28 and TRBJ2-7; 9 bases fit TRBD1. Germline V gene data show CDR1 as MDHEN and CDR2 as SYDVKM. Germline trimming cut 5 bases from V and 1 base from J; bases unmatched to any gene: 6. This CDR3 is built from 15 residues. CDR3 protein: CASSTPGTGSYEQYF. CDR3 DNA: TGTGCCAGCAGTACACCCGGGACAGGGTCCTACGAGCAGTACTTC.

The chain couples TRBV6-4 to TRBJ2-1; possibly TRBD1 or TRBD2 for D (6 bases each). Germline V gene sequence: CDR1 MRHNA, CDR2 SNTAGT. V lost 11 bases and J lost 1, with 21 bases in between. The CDR3 totals 16 residues. CDR3 nucleotides: TGTGCCCTCCAAGGGGGAGGTACCAATTCCTACAATGAGCAGTTCTTC. Translating it yields CALQGGGTNSYNEQFF.

The chain is built from TRBV9 and TRBJ2-2; TRBD1 might be the D (6 bases). V was cut by 0 bases and J by 1 base, with 7 bases left in between. Germline V lookup: CDR1 SGDLS, CDR2 YYNGEE. The CDR3 length is 15 residues. This chain's CDR3 is CASSVAGQNTGELFF. The CDR3 nucleotides are TGTGCCAGCAGCGTAGCGGGACAGAACACCGGGGAGCTGTTTTTT.

The V call is TRBV7-9, the J call TRBJ1-1, with D hard to call. Germline V lookup: CDR1 SEHNR, CDR2 FQNEAQ (reference sequence). CDR3 length: 15 residues. Between the trimmed V and J ends, which lost 2 bases and 1 base, there was a span of 11 bases. CDR3 sequence reads: CASSLTFGPNTEAFF. The CDR3 DNA is TGTGCCAGCAGCTTAACATTTGGTCCGAACACTGAAGCTTTCTTT.

This clone was detected once. The chain carries TRBV30 and TRBJ1-3; 7 bases are a match to TRBD1. The CDR3 runs 14 residues. The germline gives CDR1 GTSNPN, CDR2 SVGIG (reference sequence). V shed 4 bases and J 0 bases; nucleotides not matched to a gene: 3. The CDR3 nucleotides are TGTGCCTGGACAGGGGGGTTCTCTGGAAACACCATATATTTT. Translation gives CAWTGGFSGNTIYF.

The V gene is TRBV28, the J gene TRBJ2-7, with 11 bases identical to TRBD2. The length of the CDR3 is 14 residues. Per germline, CDR1 MDHEN and CDR2 SYDVKM. J was trimmed by 6 bases and V by 4 bases; bases with no gene match: 5. CDR3 sequence (DNA): TGTGCCAGCAGTTCCCTAGCGGGAGGAGGCGAGCAGTACTTC. This encodes CASSSLAGGGEQYF.

The chain recombines TRBV7-9 with TRBJ2-1, with 9 bases matching TRBD2. The junction had 9 bases not matched to a gene; V was cut back by 2 bases and J by 10 bases. The germline gives CDR1 SEHNR, CDR2 FQNEAQ (reference sequence). The CDR3 length is 15 residues. DNA for the CDR3: TGTGCCAGCAGCTTACTAGCGGGAAGTTTTCGGGAGCAGTTCTTC. This gives the protein CASSLLAGSFREQFF.